These 25 T cell receptor beta chains were sequenced from one sample in a study of blood T cell repertoires in COVID-19. Clones were read by immunoSEQ multiplex PCR, and TCRdb kept only the in-frame ones, dropping some. This table has some 200,000 clones, 65% to 85% appearing once. The source material was peripheral blood. These receptors all stem from a human donor in a cohort sampled during active COVID-19.

The count of this clone is one. The chain employs TRBV21-1 and TRBJ2-1; no DNA check was done on the table's D call, TRBD2. TRBV21-1 is annotated as a pseudogene. The CDR3 runs to 16 residues. CDR3 nucleotide sequence: TGTGCCAGCAGCCCCTTTTTGGGACTAGCGACCAATGAGCAGTTCTTC. This sequence encodes CASSPFLGLATNEQFF.

The chain is built from TRBV4-3 and TRBJ1-1; D not certain. The germline V and J ends were trimmed by 4 bases and 3 bases, with 9 bases remaining between them. Germline V gives CDR1 LGHNA, CDR2 YSLEER. This CDR3 is built from 13 residues. The CDR3 loop is CASSRQEDTEAFF. As DNA, the CDR3 is TGCGCCAGCAGCCGTCAGGAGGACACTGAAGCTTTCTTT.

V is TRBV4-2 and J is TRBJ2-1; 8 bases are a match to TRBD2. The germline gives CDR1 LGHNA, CDR2 YNFKEQ. The CDR3 spans 15 residues. Unmatched junction bases numbered 5, after V lost 3 bases and J lost 4 bases. CDR3 residues: CASSQPKRGYNEQFF. Written as DNA, the CDR3 is TGTGCCAGCAGCCAGCCCAAGCGGGGGTACAATGAGCAGTTCTTC.

The chain links TRBV5-1 to TRBJ1-4; 9 nucleotides align to TRBD1. The CDR3 length is 16 residues. V shed 4 bases, J shed 4 bases, and the junction held 8 bases outside the gene matches. Germline V gene data show CDR1 as SGHRS and CDR2 as YFSETQ. The CDR3: CASSLTRQGVNEKLFF. In DNA, the CDR3 is TGCGCCAGCAGCCTTACCCGACAGGGGGTTAATGAAAAACTGTTTTTT.

The chain uses TRBV7-2 and TRBJ2-7; 8 nucleotides align to TRBD1. Germline CDR1 SGHTA, CDR2 FQGNSA. The V segment lost 6 bases and the J segment 5 bases; nucleotides outside the gene matches: 9. This CDR3 has 14 residues. DNA of the CDR3: TGTGCCAGCAGTCCGAGGACAGGGAGTGACGAGCAGTACTTC. Encoded protein: CASSPRTGSDEQYF.

This chain connects TRBV19 to TRBJ1-4; weak D call: TRBD1 (6 bases). Germline V gene data show CDR1 as LNHDA and CDR2 as SQIVND (reference sequence). Deletions cut 6 bases from V and 8 bases from J, with 19 bases between. This CDR3 comprises 15 residues. Here the CDR3 reads CASRLPGDGEEKLFF. DNA for the CDR3: TGTGCCAGTAGGCTTCCAGGGGATGGAGAGGAAAAACTGTTTTTT.

This clone was picked up a small number of times. The sample carries other DNA sequences with the same CDR3. This sequence joins TRBV6-2 or TRBV6-3 and TRBJ1-6; a weak D match, TRBD1 (5 bases). The CDR3 contains 15 residues. V lost 0 bases and J 12 bases, leaving 15 bases between the germline ends. Germline V CDR1 and CDR2: MNHEY, SVGEGT. DNA for the CDR3: TGTGCCAGCAGTTACTCCCCCGGGACCGGGGGACCCCTCCACTTT. Protein sequence: CASSYSPGTGGPLHF.

V is TRBV4-3 and J is TRBJ1-5, with D possibly being TRBD1 (6 bases). Germline V gives CDR1 LGHNA, CDR2 YSLEER. Between the trimmed V and J ends, which lost 0 bases and 3 bases, there was a span of 9 bases. The CDR3 spans 15 residues. The CDR3 bases are TGCGCCAGCAGCCAAGATAGGGGGAACAATCAGCCCCAGCATTTT. Translating it yields CASSQDRGNNQPQHF.

This clone was detected only once. The V gene is TRBV10-3, the J gene TRBJ1-2; a weak D match, TRBD1 (5 bases). Germline CDR1 reads ENHRY; CDR2 reads SYGVKD. This CDR3 has 15 residues. Trimming took off 3 bases at V and 0 bases at J, with 11 bases between the two ends. CDR3 region: CAISDRQGSNYGYTF. CDR3 bases: TGTGCCATCAGTGATAGGCAGGGTTCTAACTATGGCTACACCTTC.

The rearrangement links TRBV3-1 (or the pseudogene TRBV3-2) to TRBJ2-1, with TRBD2 matching over 7 bases. The trim removed 5 bases at V and 5 bases at J, leaving 15 bases unmatched. CDR3 length: 17 amino acids. In germline, CDR1 is LGHDT, CDR2 YNNKEL (reference sequence). The CDR3 here is CASSRRALAVKHNEQFF. DNA of the CDR3: TGTGCCAGCAGCAGACGAGCTCTAGCGGTTAAACACAATGAGCAGTTCTTC.

CDR3 DNA: TGTGCCAGCAGTTTGGGACTAGCGGGGGCTGGAAATGAGCAGTTCTTC. Translated: CASSLGLAGAGNEQFF. V gene TRBV6-5 combines with J gene TRBJ2-1, with TRBD2 matching 14 bases. V gave up 4 bases and J gave up 7 bases; unmatched junction bases: 6. Germline lookup yields CDR1 MNHEY and CDR2 SVGAGI. The CDR3 totals 16 residues.

The genes are TRBV4-1 and TRBJ2-3; D might be TRBD2 (5 bases). Per germline, CDR1 MGHRA and CDR2 YSYEKL. The CDR3 sequence is 14 residues long. V shed 3 bases and J shed 2 bases, with 9 bases lying between them. The CDR3 loop reads CASSQERFTDTQYF. In DNA form, the CDR3 reads TGCGCCAGCAGCCAGGAGCGGTTCACAGATACGCAGTATTTT.

V usage is TRBV9 and J usage is TRBJ2-7, with TRBD1 identical over 8 bases. Germline CDR1 SGDLS, CDR2 YYNGEE. The trim removed 0 bases at V and 2 bases at J, leaving 10 bases unmatched. CDR3 length: 17 residues. This CDR3 reads CASSVARRQGMPYEQYF. The CDR3 DNA reads as TGTGCCAGCAGCGTAGCCCGACGACAGGGGATGCCCTACGAGCAGTACTTC.

This sequence joins TRBV2 and TRBJ2-3; TRBD2 agrees at 9 bases. V trimming: 5 bases; J trimming: 2 bases; junction bases outside the gene matches: 5. CDR3 length: 15 residues. The germline V gene encodes CDR1 SNHLY and CDR2 FYNNEI. The CDR3 reads CASSIRLAATDTQYF. The CDR3 DNA is TGTGCCAGCAGTATTAGACTAGCGGCCACAGATACGCAGTATTTT.

The V call is TRBV5-1, the J call TRBJ2-6; the D is unclear. The CDR3 is 14 residues long. Germline V lookup: CDR1 SGHRS, CDR2 YFSETQ. With 1 base removed from V and 4 bases from J, the gap between germline ends came to 6 bases. As DNA, the CDR3 is TGCGCCAGCAGCTTGATGTCAGGGGCCAACGTCCTGACTTTC. Translation gives CASSLMSGANVLTF.

This clone was observed a handful of times. The rearrangement uses TRBV11-2 and TRBJ2-7; TRBD2 matches 9 bases. The CDR3 runs to 16 residues. Germline CDR1 is SGHAT and CDR2 is FQNNGV. V shed 1 base, J shed 2 bases, and the junction held 6 bases outside the gene matches. The DNA for the CDR3 is TGTGCCAGCAGCTTAGGTAGACTAGCGGTGACCTACGAGCAGTACTTC. Its translation is CASSLGRLAVTYEQYF.

V usage is TRBV7-3 and J usage is TRBJ2-1, with 15 bases identical to TRBD2. Germline trimming cut 2 bases from V and 7 bases from J; bases unmatched to any gene: 3. CDR3 length equals 16 residues. CDR1 SGHTA and CDR2 FQGTGA come from the germline V gene. CDR3 DNA sequence: TGTGCCAGCAGCTTAGAAGGGACTAGCGGGGGGAATGAGCAGTTCTTC. This codes for CASSLEGTSGGNEQFF. Supplemented by reference TRBV7-3 and TRBJ2-1, the full variable domain reads GAGVSQTPSNKVTEKGKYVELRCDPISGHTALYWYRQSLGQGPEFLIYFQGTGAADDSGLPNDRFFAVRPEGSVSTLKIQRTERGDSAVYLCASSLEGTSGGNEQFFGPGTRLTVL.

This clone appeared a few times. The genes are TRBV7-9 and TRBJ1-6; 7 positions match TRBD1. Per the germline V gene, CDR1 is SEHNR and CDR2 is FQNEAQ (reference sequence). Germline trimming cut 6 bases from V and 7 bases from J; bases unmatched to any gene: 9. This CDR3 region has 15 residues. In DNA form, the CDR3 reads TGTGCCAGCAGGGCTACGACAGGGTTGAATTCACCCCTCCACTTT. Residues: CASRATTGLNSPLHF.

The genes are TRBV6-6 and TRBJ1-6; perhaps TRBD1 as D (5 bases). The V end was cut by 5 bases, the J end by 5 bases, with 19 bases between. This CDR3 comprises 17 residues. Per germline, CDR1 MNHNY and CDR2 SVGAGI (reference sequence). CDR3 nucleotides: TGTGCCAGCAGTCGACGCTTCAACATCAGGGATAATTCACCCCTCCACTTT. This codes for CASSRRFNIRDNSPLHF.

This chain connects TRBV28 to TRBJ1-5; 8 bases map to TRBD1. The CDR3 is 16 amino acids. Germline loops: CDR1 MDHEN, CDR2 SYDVKM. The junction had 6 bases not matched to a gene; V was cut back by 1 base and J by 4 bases. CDR3: CASSLSLTGGNQPQHF. DNA of the CDR3: TGTGCCAGCAGTTTATCTCTAACAGGGGGGAATCAGCCCCAGCATTTT.

In DNA, the CDR3 is TGTGCCAGTAGTATTGGGGGGGTGGGGAACCGACAGCCCCAGCATTTT. Translating gives CASSIGGVGNRQPQHF. The V gene is TRBV19, the J gene TRBJ1-5; possible D gene TRBD1, 5 bases. Trimming pared 3 bases from V and 7 bases from J, leaving 19 bases between. The germline V gene encodes CDR1 LNHDA and CDR2 SQIVND (reference sequence). The CDR3 has 16 amino acids. The variable domain in full, with the rest retrieved from reference TRBV19 and TRBJ1-5, is DGGITQSPKYLFRKEGQNVTLSCEQNLNHDAMYWYRQDPGQGLRLIYYSQIVNDFQKGDIAEGYSVSREKKESFPLTVTSAQKNPTAFYLCASSIGGVGNRQPQHFGDGTRLSIL.

The chain links TRBV4-2 to TRBJ2-1, with TRBD1 identical over 7 bases. CDR1 is LGHNA, CDR2 YNFKEQ, per germline. CDR3 length: 16 residues. Trimming cost V 0 bases and J 2 bases; bases outside gene matches: 4. The CDR3 sequence: CASSQEGDRAYNEQFF. The CDR3 coding sequence is TGTGCCAGCAGCCAAGAAGGAGACAGGGCCTACAATGAGCAGTTCTTC.

This clone was observed a handful of times. The chain joins TRBV5-6 to TRBJ2-7; D may be TRBD2 (6 bases). The CDR3 totals 13 residues. Germline V CDR1 and CDR2: SGHDT, YYEEEE. Trimming stripped 1 base from V and 10 bases from J, with 15 bases between. The CDR3 sequence: CASSLSAGLSQYF. Here the CDR3 DNA reads TGTGCCAGCAGCTTGTCGGCGGGACTGTCACAGTACTTC.

This clone was seen only a few times. This sequence joins TRBV27 and TRBJ2-7, with 11 nucleotides matching TRBD2. J lost 3 bases, V lost 6 bases, and 4 bases had no gene match. This CDR3 has 14 amino acids. CDR1 and CDR2 (germline): MNHEY, SMNVEV (reference sequence). This chain's CDR3 is CASRTSGGLYEQYF. Written as DNA, the CDR3 is TGTGCCAGCAGAACTAGCGGGGGCCTCTACGAGCAGTACTTC.

CDR3 sequence reads: CASSRSYEQYF. The CDR3 coding sequence is TGTGCCAGCAGCCGCTCCTACGAGCAGTACTTC. The chain carries TRBV11-2 and TRBJ2-7; D remains ambiguous. Trimming stripped 5 bases from V and 0 bases from J, with 2 bases between. The CDR3 is 11 residues long. In germline, CDR1 is SGHAT, CDR2 FQNNGV.